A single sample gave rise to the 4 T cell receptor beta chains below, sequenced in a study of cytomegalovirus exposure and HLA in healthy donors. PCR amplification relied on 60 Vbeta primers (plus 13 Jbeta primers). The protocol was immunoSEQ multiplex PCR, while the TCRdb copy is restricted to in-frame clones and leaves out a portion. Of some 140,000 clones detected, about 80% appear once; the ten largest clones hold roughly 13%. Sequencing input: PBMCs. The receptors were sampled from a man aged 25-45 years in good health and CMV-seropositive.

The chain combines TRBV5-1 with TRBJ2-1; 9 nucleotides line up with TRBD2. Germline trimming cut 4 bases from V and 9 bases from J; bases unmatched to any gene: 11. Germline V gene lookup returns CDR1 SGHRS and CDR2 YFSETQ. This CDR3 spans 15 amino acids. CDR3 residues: CASSVSGSVIIEQFF. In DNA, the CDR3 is TGCGCCAGCAGCGTTAGCGGGAGTGTTATTATTGAGCAGTTCTTC.

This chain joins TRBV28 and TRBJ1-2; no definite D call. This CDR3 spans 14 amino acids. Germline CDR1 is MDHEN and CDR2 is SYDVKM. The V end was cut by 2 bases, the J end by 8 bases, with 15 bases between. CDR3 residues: CASSLMVTVKGYTF. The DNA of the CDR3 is TGTGCCAGCAGTTTAATGGTAACAGTGAAGGGCTACACCTTC.

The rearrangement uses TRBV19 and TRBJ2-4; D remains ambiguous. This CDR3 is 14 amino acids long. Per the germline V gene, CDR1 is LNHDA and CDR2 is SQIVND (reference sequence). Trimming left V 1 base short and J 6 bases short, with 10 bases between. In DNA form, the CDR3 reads TGTGCCAGTAGTATAGTGCGCGGCGGAAACATTCAGTACTTC. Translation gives CASSIVRGGNIQYF.

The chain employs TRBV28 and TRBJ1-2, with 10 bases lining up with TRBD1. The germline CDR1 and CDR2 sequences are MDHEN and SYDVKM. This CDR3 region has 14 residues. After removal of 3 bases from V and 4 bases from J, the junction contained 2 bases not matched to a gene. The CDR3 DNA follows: TGTGCCAGCAGTTTGACAGGGGGCGGCTATGGCTACACCTTC. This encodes CASSLTGGGYGYTF.